These 8 T cell receptor beta chains originate from one sample sequenced in a study of cytomegalovirus exposure and HLA in healthy donors. This table comes from immunoSEQ multiplex PCR, and its TCRdb copy is limited to in-frame clones, with some not included. Here the sample spans 250,000 to 400,000 clones, roughly 87% being singletons. The sample comprised PBMCs. All receptors come from a man under 40 in good health and CMV-seronegative.

A note on this clone: The same CDR3 arises from other DNA sequences in this sample as well. This sequence joins TRBV7-9 and TRBJ1-4; 11 bases align to TRBD1. V gave up 5 bases and J gave up 8 bases; unmatched junction bases: 4. Germline CDR1 is SEHNR and CDR2 is FQNEAQ (reference sequence). This CDR3 is built from 14 residues. This CDR3 is CASSGQGAREKLFF. The CDR3 coding sequence is TGTGCCAGCAGCGGACAGGGGGCCCGAGAAAAACTGTTTTTT.

CDR3 bases: TGCAGCGTCAGAGACAGGGAGTCCTACGAGCAGTACTTC. It codes for CSVRDRESYEQYF. This chain joins TRBV29-1 and TRBJ2-7; 7 bases match TRBD1. The CDR3 covers 13 residues. V lost 6 bases to trimming and J lost 1 base; unmatched junction nucleotides: 6. Germline lookup yields CDR1 SQVTM and CDR2 ANQGSEA.

The chain couples TRBV7-9 to TRBJ2-4, with D perhaps TRBD2 (6 bases). From germline, CDR1 is SEHNR and CDR2 FQNEAQ (reference sequence). The V end was cut by 5 bases, the J end by 6 bases, with 11 bases between. The CDR3 has 13 amino acids. CDR3 protein: CASSAGPRNIQYF. The CDR3 region has the DNA TGTGCCAGCAGCGCGGGACCAAGAAACATTCAGTACTTC.

V and J are TRBV7-6 and TRBJ1-2; 7 nucleotides agree with TRBD1. From germline, CDR1 is SGHVS and CDR2 FNYEAQ. J gave up 7 bases and V 3 bases, and 8 bases lay outside the gene matches. The CDR3 length is 14 residues. The CDR3: CASSFNRGGSGYTF. The CDR3 coding sequence is TGTGCCAGCAGCTTTAACAGGGGAGGAAGTGGCTACACCTTC.

This chain joins TRBV6-1 and TRBJ2-5; D is uncertain. Germline loops: CDR1 MNHNS, CDR2 SASEGT. V was shortened by 6 bases and J by 5 bases, with 13 bases between the two germline ends. The CDR3 loop spans 13 amino acids. The CDR3 reads CASRPSGIETQYF. The CDR3 DNA reads as TGTGCCAGCAGACCATCTGGCATCGAGACCCAGTACTTC.

This clone was recorded once. The chain employs TRBV5-6 and TRBJ1-2; D is unclear. This CDR3 contains 12 residues. V was cut by 0 bases and J by 13 bases, with 13 bases left in between. CDR1 and CDR2 from the germline V gene are SGHDT and YYEEEE. The CDR3 DNA is TGTGCCAGCAGCTTGGGGGTGATGAGGCTCACCTTC. Protein product: CASSLGVMRLTF.

This chain connects TRBV29-1 to TRBJ1-3; TRBD1 matches 8 bases. Germline V gene data show CDR1 as SQVTM and CDR2 as ANQGSEA. Unmatched junction bases numbered 3, after V lost 1 base and J lost 13 bases. This CDR3 contains 11 residues. The CDR3 loop reads CSVEVGTGIYF. CDR3 coding DNA: TGCAGCGTTGAAGTGGGGACAGGAATATATTTT.

This chain joins TRBV7-9 and TRBJ1-2; TRBD1 agrees at 7 bases. With 1 base clipped from V and 8 bases from J, the junction kept 7 bases outside the gene matches. The CDR3 covers 14 residues. Germline V gene data show CDR1 as SEHNR and CDR2 as FQNEAQ (reference sequence). The CDR3, as DNA: TGTGCCAGCAGCTTAGTTGGACAGGTTCGGGGCTACACCTTC. Translation gives CASSLVGQVRGYTF.